This is a list of T cell receptor beta chains from one sample in a study of T cell repertoires in ileal Crohn's disease. The repertoire was sequenced with immunoSEQ multiplex PCR; TCRdb's copy has only in-frame clones and lacks some. The data contain about 1,200 clones, around four fifths of them singletons. Sample: ileal tissue. The receptor set was obtained from an adult with Crohn's disease. Both conserved end residues are part of each CDR3. Fields, in order: clone size, V gene, J gene, D gene, CDR3 protein, CDR3 DNA. D genes are given only for firm matches. Clone size is shown for a subset of rows, as once, few, many or a class of expanded clone.

once	TRBV18	TRBJ2-7	TRBD1	CASSPDRALRYEQYF	TGTGCCAGCTCACCAGACAGGGCCTTACGCTACGAGCAGTACTTC
.	TRBV29-1	TRBJ1-3	TRBD1	CSVSQGGSGNTIYF	TGCAGCGTCTCACAGGGGGGAAGTGGAAACACCATATATTTT
.	TRBV6-5	TRBJ1-4	.	CASSRSVSGEKLFF	TGTGCCAGCAGTCGGAGTGTGAGTGGTGAAAAACTGTTTTTT
.	TRBV9	TRBJ2-3	.	CASSYQGDTQYF	TGTGCCAGCAGTTACCAGGGAGATACGCAGTATTTT
.	TRBV2	TRBJ2-7	.	CASREKRYEQYF	TGTGCCAGCAGGGAGAAACGTTACGAGCAGTACTTC
few	TRBV7-2	TRBJ1-5	TRBD1	CASSLAQQGLQPQHF	TGTGCCAGCAGCTTAGCCCAACAGGGGTTGCAGCCCCAGCATTTT
.	TRBV30	TRBJ2-5	.	CAWSRDINMYQETQYF	TGTGCCTGGAGCCGGGACATTAATATGTACCAAGAGACCCAGTACTTC
.	TRBV19	TRBJ1-2	.	CASSIGAENYGYTF	TGTGCCAGTAGTATAGGTGCGGAGAACTATGGCTACACCTTC
.	TRBV7-2	TRBJ1-2	.	CASSLLRDSYGYTF	TGTGCCAGCAGTCTCCTCCGGGACTCCTATGGCTACACCTTC
.	TRBV5-1	TRBJ1-4	.	CASSLGVEEKLFF	TGCGCCAGCAGCTTAGGGGTGGAAGAAAAACTGTTTTTT
once	TRBV28	TRBJ2-7	.	CASSFIQDSYEQYF	TGTGCCAGCAGTTTTATACAGGACTCCTACGAGCAGTACTTC
.	TRBV28	TRBJ2-1	.	CASGGRGVGNEQFF	TGTGCCAGCGGCGGCAGGGGCGTGGGAAATGAGCAGTTCTTC
.	TRBV5-1	TRBJ2-5	TRBD2	CASSPLAGGLRETQYF	TGCGCCAGCAGCCCCCTGGCGGGGGGGCTCCGTGAGACCCAGTACTTC
.	TRBV4-2	TRBJ1-4	.	CASSQDLGGGEKLFF	TGTGCCAGCAGCCAAGATTTGGGGGGAGGAGAAAAACTGTTTTTT
.	TRBV10-1	TRBJ1-5	.	CASSEPAGVNQPQHF	TGCGCCAGCAGTGAGCCGGCAGGGGTTAATCAGCCCCAGCATTTT
.	TRBV5-4	TRBJ1-2	.	CASSESGMNYGYTF	TGTGCCAGCAGCGAATCCGGGATGAACTATGGCTACACCTTC
.	TRBV19	TRBJ2-5	.	CASSFLDRQETQYF	TGTGCCAGTAGTTTCCTCGACAGACAAGAGACCCAGTACTTC
.	TRBV30	TRBJ2-3	TRBD1	CAWIPGATGTGVTDTQYF	TGTGCCTGGATTCCTGGAGCCACCGGGACAGGGGTCACAGATACGCAGTATTTT
once	TRBV5-6	TRBJ1-1	.	CASSFRNPNTEAFF	TGTGCCAGCAGCTTTAGAAACCCGAACACTGAAGCTTTCTTT
.	TRBV27	TRBJ2-7	TRBD1	CASSSGTVTYEQYF	TGTGCCAGCAGTTCGGGGACAGTCACCTACGAGCAGTACTTC
.	TRBV10-2	TRBJ2-7	.	CASRVDAGYYEQYF	TGCGCCAGCAGAGTTGACGCAGGGTACTACGAGCAGTACTTC
.	TRBV18	TRBJ2-7	TRBD2	CASSPPAGGSSYEQYF	TGTGCCAGCTCACCACCCGCGGGGGGGAGCTCCTACGAGCAGTACTTC
.	TRBV5-1	TRBJ1-4	.	CASRSVGGRTTNEKLFF	TGCGCCAGCAGATCTGTCGGGGGGCGGACAACTAATGAAAAACTGTTTTTT
few	TRBV4-3	TRBJ1-2	.	CASSQDLRGYGYTF	TGCGCCAGCAGCCAAGATCTAAGAGGCTATGGCTACACCTTC
.	TRBV18	TRBJ1-1	.	CASSPPHRANTEAFF	TGTGCCAGCTCACCACCGCACAGGGCCAACACTGAAGCTTTCTTT
.	TRBV7-2	TRBJ2-7	TRBD1	CASSLHSGQGAISYEQYF	TGTGCCAGCAGCTTACATAGTGGACAGGGGGCTATATCCTACGAGCAGTACTTC
once	TRBV14	TRBJ2-2	.	CASSPHLGGYTGELFF	TGTGCCAGCAGCCCTCACCTTGGGGGGTACACCGGGGAGCTGTTTTTT
.	TRBV12-2	TRBJ2-2	.	CASPPVNTGELFF	TGTGCAAGTCCTCCAGTGAACACCGGGGAGCTGTTTTTT
.	TRBV6-5	TRBJ2-1	TRBD1	CASSYGTELYNEQFF	TGTGCCAGCAGTTACGGGACAGAATTATACAATGAGCAGTTCTTC
.	TRBV2	TRBJ1-6	.	CASREVRGGYSPLHF	TGTGCCAGCAGGGAGGTGCGGGGAGGTTACTCACCCCTCCACTTT
.	TRBV5-1	TRBJ1-1	.	CASSLVQAASEAFF	TGCGCCAGCAGCTTGGTCCAGGCCGCGAGTGAAGCTTTCTTT
.	TRBV6-4	TRBJ2-3	.	CASSEAAGTETDTQYF	TGTGCCAGCAGTGAGGCCGCCGGGACTGAAACAGATACGCAGTATTTT
once	TRBV11-2	TRBJ2-7	TRBD1	CASIRDSVSYEQYF	TGTGCCAGCATCCGGGACAGTGTGTCCTACGAGCAGTACTTC
.	TRBV6-6	TRBJ1-6	.	CASSYSTGAGSPLHF	TGTGCCAGCAGTTACTCGACAGGAGCTGGATCACCCCTCCACTTT
.	TRBV18	TRBJ2-3	.	CASSPKTASTDTQYF	TGTGCCAGCTCTCCTAAAACAGCTAGCACAGATACGCAGTATTTT
.	TRBV5-1	TRBJ2-7	.	CASSLRGPEDYEQYF	TGCGCCAGCAGCTTAAGGGGCCCTGAGGACTACGAGCAGTACTTC
.	TRBV5-1	TRBJ2-1	TRBD2	CASSFGLAGGHNEQFF	TGCGCCAGCAGCTTCGGACTAGCGGGGGGCCACAATGAGCAGTTCTTC
.	TRBV18	TRBJ2-7	TRBD1	CASSKKPGQGAAEQYF	TGTGCCAGCTCCAAGAAACCCGGACAGGGGGCAGCCGAGCAGTACTTC
.	TRBV30	TRBJ1-2	.	CAWAGGNYGYTF	TGTGCCTGGGCGGGGGGAAACTATGGCTACACCTTC
.	TRBV10-3	TRBJ2-5	.	CAIGLSETQYF	TGTGCCATCGGGCTATCAGAGACCCAGTACTTC
few	TRBV4-2	TRBJ2-3	TRBD1	CASSQGTASTDTQYF	TGTGCCAGCAGCCAGGGGACAGCTAGCACAGATACGCAGTATTTT
once	TRBV4-1	TRBJ2-7	TRBD1	CASSLDPTGGNEQYF	TGCGCCAGCAGCCTTGATCCGACAGGGGGCAACGAGCAGTACTTC
once	TRBV9	TRBJ2-2	.	CASSALREWSTGELFF	TGTGCCAGCAGCGCTCTGAGGGAGTGGTCCACCGGGGAGCTGTTTTTT
.	TRBV5-1	TRBJ2-5	TRBD1	CASSYGQGKETQYF	TGCGCCAGCAGCTACGGACAGGGGAAAGAGACCCAGTACTTC
.	TRBV2	TRBJ1-1	.	CATRGEKNTEAFF	TGTGCCACCCGGGGGGAGAAGAACACTGAAGCTTTCTTT
.	TRBV5-1	TRBJ2-7	TRBD1	CASSSGQGNYEQYF	TGCGCCAGCAGCTCGGGACAGGGGAACTACGAGCAGTACTTC
.	TRBV28	TRBJ2-2	TRBD1	CASRTTGGGTGELFF	TGTGCCAGCAGAACTACAGGGGGTGGGACCGGGGAGCTGTTTTTT
.	TRBV28	TRBJ2-2	.	CAGTQRGQHTGELFF	TGTGCCGGCACCCAACGGGGACAACACACCGGGGAGCTGTTTTTT
.	TRBV5-1	TRBJ2-5	TRBD1	CASAGQGAVLGETQYF	TGCGCCAGCGCTGGACAGGGGGCGGTATTGGGAGAGACCCAGTACTTC
once	TRBV7-9	TRBJ2-1	.	CASSYVRDEQFF	TGTGCCAGCAGCTACGTACGGGATGAGCAGTTCTTC
.	TRBV6-4	TRBJ2-7	TRBD1	CASSEGQGAYEQYF	TGTGCCAGCAGTGAGGGACAGGGAGCCTACGAGCAGTACTTC
.	TRBV15	TRBJ2-6	.	CATSRERQASSGANVLTF	TGTGCCACCAGCAGAGAACGACAGGCCAGCTCTGGGGCCAACGTCCTGACTTTC
.	TRBV28	TRBJ1-6	.	CASSLPPVNNSPLHF	TGTGCCAGCAGTTTACCGCCGGTAAATAATTCACCCCTCCACTTT
.	TRBV25-1	TRBJ2-1	TRBD1	CASSASRDRHNEQFF	TGTGCCAGCAGTGCAAGCCGGGACAGGCACAATGAGCAGTTCTTC
.	TRBV21-1	TRBJ1-2	.	CASRRQRNYGYTF	TGTGCCAGCAGGAGGCAGAGGAACTATGGCTACACCTTC
.	TRBV4-2	TRBJ1-2	.	CASSQESGAGGYTF	TGTGCCAGCAGCCAAGAATCAGGGGCGGGTGGCTACACCTTC